This T cell receptor (beta chain) comes out of a study of blood T cells in healthy people across ages. Findings of the study overall: TCR beta diversity, measured per million T cells, fell in a roughly linear way with age.

Donation came from healthy Caucasian individuals in Russia who were aged roughly 6 to 95. CDR3 size: 15 residues. Germline V gene sequence: CDR1 MNHNY, CDR2 SVGAGI (reference sequence). The table lists this clonotype with a few counts. Antigen unknown. A second PCR of 7 to 11 cycles used a sample-barcoded 5' primer and a J-beta primer mix. One entry per CDR3 protein, called by TCRdb with MiXCR from the 5' RACE reads. The table has some 710,000 distinct CDR3 sequences, about 20% seen once. What was sequenced was blood. The sequence derives from a man aged 65 to 85 in good health. The gene calls are TRBV6-6 and TRBJ2-1; TRBD1 matches 7 bases. The J call is doubtful: the DNA matches TRBJ2-7 better. CDR3 bases: TGTGCCAGCAGTCCCCCAATCAGGGGGACCTACGAGCAGTACTTC. This translates into CASSPPIRGTYEQYF.